The clone carrying this T cell receptor beta chain occurred once. The source of the sample is a study of blood T cell repertoires in COVID-19. The CDR3 runs to 13 residues. Between the trimmed V and J ends, which lost 5 bases and 9 bases, there was a span of 14 bases. Residents of about two dozen US areas, aged roughly 18 to 89 years, made up the participants. Clones were sequenced by immunoSEQ multiplex PCR, and TCRdb holds only the in-frame ones, with some missing. This sample yields about 150,000 clones, of which roughly 90% are seen a single time; 6% to 7.5% belongs to the top ten. The chain combines TRBV12-3 or TRBV12-4 with TRBJ2-1, with a possible D match to TRBD1 (6 bases). Sequencing was carried out using PBMCs or T cells enriched from blood (not recorded which). The source of this sequence is a woman aged 45-65 years who had recovered from COVID-19. CDR3 bases: TGTGCCAGCAGTCTAAACCAGGGGACTGAGCAGTTCTTC. It encodes CASSLNQGTEQFF.